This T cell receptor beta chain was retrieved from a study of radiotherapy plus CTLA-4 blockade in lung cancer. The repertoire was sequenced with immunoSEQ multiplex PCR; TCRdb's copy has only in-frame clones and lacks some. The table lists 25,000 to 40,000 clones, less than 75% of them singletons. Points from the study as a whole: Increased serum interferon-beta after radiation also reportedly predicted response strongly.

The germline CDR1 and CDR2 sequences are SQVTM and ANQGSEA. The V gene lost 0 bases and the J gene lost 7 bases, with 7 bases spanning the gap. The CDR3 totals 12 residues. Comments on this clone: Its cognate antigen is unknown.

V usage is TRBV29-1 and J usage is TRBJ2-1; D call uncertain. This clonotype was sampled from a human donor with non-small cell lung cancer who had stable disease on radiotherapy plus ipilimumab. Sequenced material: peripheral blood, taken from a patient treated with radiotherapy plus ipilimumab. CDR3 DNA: TGCAGCGTTGAAGATGGAGAGAATGAGCAGTTCTTC. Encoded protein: CSVEDGENEQFF.